This T cell receptor beta chain was retrieved from a study of shared clonotypes between healthy human individuals. General study findings and limits: Non-shared clonotypes had lower generation probabilities than those shared by all four donors.

In the case of this clone: What it binds is unknown.

Across several immunoSEQ plates, the genomic DNA of each subset was split evenly. The assay was immunoSEQ multiplex PCR, and TCRdb's table has in-frame clones only and misses some. This table holds around 2.1 million clones, more than 85% found once. This CDR3 comprises 14 residues. The germline V and J ends were trimmed by 2 bases and 2 bases, with 7 bases remaining between them. CDR1 SEHNR and CDR2 FQNEAQ come from the germline V gene (reference sequence). Naive CD8 isolation took CD45RO-negative cells positively selected for CCR7 and excluded terminally differentiated effector memory CD45RA+ cells.

Material: naive CD8+ T cells from PBMCs. This chain links TRBV7-9 with TRBJ2-1; D call uncertain. The origin of this receptor is a man younger than 30 in good health. Some clones in this sample may be carry-over from other donors' samples. The CDR3 nucleotides are TGTGCCAGCAGCTTAAGGCTGCCCTACAATGAGCAGTTCTTC. It codes for CASSLRLPYNEQFF.